One sample yielded the 16 T cell receptor beta chains listed below, sequenced in a study of shared clonotypes between healthy human individuals. The data were produced by immunoSEQ multiplex PCR, yet TCRdb's version contains in-frame clones alone and is incomplete. The sample has more than 150,000 clones, just under 95% seen once. What was sequenced was naive CD4+ T cells sorted from blood. The sample's subset: CD45RA+ positively selected. All receptors come from a woman aged 30 to 39 in good health.

This rearrangement joins TRBV2 to TRBJ1-1; TRBD1 might be the D (5 bases). Between the trimmed V and J ends, which lost 5 bases and 1 base, there was a span of 8 bases. From germline, CDR1 is SNHLY and CDR2 FYNNEI. This CDR3 has 13 residues. CDR3 protein: CASSSQGNTEAFF. Written as DNA, the CDR3 is TGTGCCAGCAGTAGCCAGGGGAACACTGAAGCTTTCTTT.

The chain combines TRBV2 with TRBJ2-7; D is perhaps TRBD2 (6 bases). The CDR3 extends over 15 amino acids. The germline gives CDR1 SNHLY, CDR2 FYNNEI. V was pared by 2 bases and J by 7 bases, with 18 bases between. The CDR3 nucleotides are TGTGCCAGCAGTGAAATCGGAGGGTCTACGGGAGAGCAGTACTTC. As protein: CASSEIGGSTGEQYF.

This clone was counted a few times. The chain links TRBV7-9 to TRBJ2-7, with D maybe TRBD2 (5 bases). The germline V and J ends were trimmed by 1 base and 7 bases, with 8 bases remaining between them. CDR3 length: 12 amino acids. The germline V gene encodes CDR1 SEHNR and CDR2 FQNEAQ (reference sequence). CDR3 residues: CASSLDSGEQYF. The CDR3 DNA reads TGTGCCAGCAGCTTAGACTCGGGAGAGCAGTACTTC.

This chain uses TRBV4-1 with TRBJ1-2; D uncertain. CDR1 and CDR2 (germline): MGHRA, YSYEKL. V lost 0 bases to trimming and J lost 3 bases, with 8 bases between them. The CDR3 loop spans 14 amino acids. The CDR3 is CASSQDVKHYGYTF. In DNA form, the CDR3 reads TGCGCCAGCAGCCAAGATGTGAAACACTATGGCTACACCTTC.

This chain connects TRBV27 to TRBJ2-2, with D possibly being TRBD1 (6 bases). The CDR3 is 14 amino acids. V shed 6 bases and J shed 1 base, with 9 bases lying between them. The germline CDR1 and CDR2 sequences are MNHEY and SMNVEV (reference sequence). CDR3 amino acids: CASSPTGNTGELFF. CDR3 bases: TGTGCCAGCAGCCCGACAGGGAACACCGGGGAGCTGTTTTTT.

This clone occurred once. The CDR3 here is CATSRTSGTYEQYF. In DNA, the CDR3 is TGTGCCACCAGCAGGACTAGCGGTACCTACGAGCAGTACTTC. The gene calls are TRBV15 and TRBJ2-7; 9 bases are a match to TRBD2. Trimming removed 3 bases from V and 2 bases from J; junction bases left unmatched: 2. This CDR3 is built from 14 residues. CDR1 and CDR2 from the germline V gene are LNHNV and YYDKDF (reference sequence).

The chain is built from TRBV19 and TRBJ1-1, with 11 bases identical to TRBD1. The germline gives CDR1 LNHDA, CDR2 SQIVND (reference sequence). The CDR3 loop spans 16 amino acids. Trimming removed 9 bases from V and 6 bases from J; junction bases left unmatched: 15. In DNA form, the CDR3 reads TGTGCCAGCACCTCCACCGGGACAGGGGGAGGCGCTGAAGCTTTCTTT. Residues: CASTSTGTGGGAEAFF.

The chain carries TRBV5-1 and TRBJ2-3; TRBD1 might be the D (6 bases). CDR3 length: 13 amino acids. The germline CDR1 and CDR2 sequences are SGHRS and YFSETQ. Trimming removed 5 bases at V and 2 bases at J, with 9 bases between. CDR3 protein: CASRWTVTDTQYF. CDR3 sequence (DNA): TGCGCCAGCAGGTGGACAGTCACAGATACGCAGTATTTT.

The rearrangement links TRBV6-5 to TRBJ2-7, with 9 bases aligning to TRBD2. Trimming removed 4 bases from V and 2 bases from J; junction bases left unmatched: 6. The CDR3 runs to 15 residues. The germline gives CDR1 MNHEY, CDR2 SVGAGI. For the CDR3, the DNA is TGTGCCAGCAGTTCGACTAGCGGATTACCCTACGAGCAGTACTTC. Its translation is CASSSTSGLPYEQYF.

This chain links TRBV30 with TRBJ2-2; D gene ambiguous. Trimming took 0 bases from V and 2 from J, leaving 7 bases between them. The CDR3 totals 14 residues. Germline V lookup: CDR1 GTSNPN, CDR2 SVGIG (reference sequence). In nucleotides, the CDR3 is TGTGCCTGGAGTGTCGGCGGAAACACCGGGGAGCTGTTTTTT. Translated, it gives CAWSVGGNTGELFF.

This chain joins TRBV30 and TRBJ2-3; 7 bases are shared with TRBD2. V was pared by 4 bases and J by 4 bases, with 2 bases of the junction left unmatched. Germline V CDR1 and CDR2: GTSNPN, SVGIG (reference sequence). The CDR3 loop spans 12 amino acids. The CDR3 DNA follows: TGTGCCTGGACCGGGGGGTCAGATACGCAGTATTTT. Amino acids: CAWTGGSDTQYF.

The chain links TRBV29-1 to TRBJ2-5; D perhaps matches TRBD1 (6 bases). Near its end, the DNA agrees better with TRBJ2-7, so the J call may be wrong. This CDR3 comprises 12 residues. Looked up from germline, CDR1 is SQVTM and CDR2 is ANQGSEA. CDR3 DNA sequence: TGCAGCGTTTTGGACAGATCCTACGAGCAGTACTTC. It yields the protein CSVLDRSYEQYF.

This clone was detected only a few times. The chain links TRBV2 to TRBJ1-5; no definite D call. Germline CDR1 and CDR2: SNHLY and FYNNEI. Deletions cut 3 bases from V and 5 bases from J, with 8 bases between. This CDR3 has 13 residues. The CDR3 here is CASSEIGDQPQHF. The DNA for the CDR3 is TGTGCCAGCAGTGAGATCGGAGATCAGCCCCAGCATTTT.

The genes are TRBV21-1 and TRBJ2-7; the D call in the table, TRBD1, was not verified against the DNA. TRBV21-1 is tagged as a pseudogene. The length of the CDR3 is 17 residues. In nucleotides, the CDR3 is TGTGCCAGCAGCAAAAGGGGCGGACCCCAGAGCTCCTACGAGCAGTACTTC. Protein: CASSKRGGPQSSYEQYF.

This rearrangement joins TRBV5-1 to TRBJ2-7, with TRBD2 matching over 13 bases. Germline CDR1 SGHRS, CDR2 YFSETQ. Trimming cost V 0 bases and J 0 bases; bases outside gene matches: 3. The CDR3 is made up of 17 amino acids. The CDR3: CASSLDWTSGSSYEQYF. CDR3 sequence (DNA): TGCGCCAGCAGCTTGGACTGGACTAGCGGGAGCTCCTACGAGCAGTACTTC.

In this sample, this clone turned up once. The chain joins TRBV30 to TRBJ2-7; no reliable D call. In germline, CDR1 is GTSNPN, CDR2 SVGIG (reference sequence). V was clipped by 0 bases and J by 7 bases, with 16 bases between them. This CDR3 contains 14 residues. CDR3 amino acids: CAWSVLARTGEQYF. The CDR3 coding sequence is TGTGCCTGGAGTGTTTTGGCTAGGACCGGGGAGCAGTACTTC.